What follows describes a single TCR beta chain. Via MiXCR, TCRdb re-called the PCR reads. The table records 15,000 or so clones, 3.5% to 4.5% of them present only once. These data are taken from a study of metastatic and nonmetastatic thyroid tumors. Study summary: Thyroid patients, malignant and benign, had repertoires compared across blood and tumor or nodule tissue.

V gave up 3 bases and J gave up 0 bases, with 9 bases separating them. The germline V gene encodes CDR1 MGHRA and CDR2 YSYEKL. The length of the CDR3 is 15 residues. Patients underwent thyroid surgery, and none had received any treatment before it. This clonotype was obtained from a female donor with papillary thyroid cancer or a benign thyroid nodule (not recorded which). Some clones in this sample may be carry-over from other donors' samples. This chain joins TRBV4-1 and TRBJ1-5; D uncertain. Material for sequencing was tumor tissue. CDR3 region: CASSQGIPSNQPQHF. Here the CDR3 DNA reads TGCGCCAGCAGCCAGGGAATCCCTAGCAATCAGCCCCAGCATTTT.